The rows below give T cell receptor beta chains drawn from one sample of a study of cytomegalovirus exposure and HLA in healthy donors. Repertoires were generated with immunoSEQ multiplex PCR, while TCRdb's copy carries only in-frame clones and drops some. The data show around 200,000 clones, around 77% seen once. The sequenced sample consisted of PBMCs. The receptors stem from a female donor in good health and CMV-seronegative. Both conserved end residues are part of each CDR3. The D gene is left open where the match is weak. Clone size is stated in some rows and not others, as once, few, many or a class when expanded.

size	D	length	V	J	CDR3	DNA
-	TRBD1	13	TRBV28	TRBJ1-5	CASSKGTGGPQHF	TGTGCCAGCAGTAAGGGAACAGGGGGTCCCCAGCATTTT
-	-	14	TRBV7-7	TRBJ2-5	CASSLGSSRETQYF	TGTGCTAGCAGCTTAGGCTCTTCTAGGGAGACCCAGTACTTC
-	TRBD2	14	TRBV5-4	TRBJ2-7	CASSLSSGNYEQYF	TGTGCCAGCAGCTTGTCTAGCGGGAACTACGAGCAGTACTTC
-	TRBD1	20	TRBV19	TRBJ1-2	CASSIVPHWGSGGDAYGYTF	TGTGCCAGTAGTATAGTCCCCCATTGGGGCTCAGGGGGCGACGCCTATGGCTACACCTTC
-	-	14	TRBV28	TRBJ2-7	CASRTSVSSYEQYF	TGTGCCAGCAGGACTTCGGTCAGCTCCTACGAGCAGTACTTC
-	-	13	TRBV6-1	TRBJ1-3	CASSEDWGNTIYF	TGTGCCAGCAGTGAGGACTGGGGAAACACCATATATTTT
few	-	13	TRBV6-6	TRBJ1-1	CASISGGTTEAFF	TGTGCCAGCATCTCGGGGGGGACCACTGAAGCTTTCTTT
-	-	15	TRBV18	TRBJ2-2	CASSPGTANTGELFF	TGTGCCAGCTCACCAGGGACTGCCAACACCGGGGAGCTGTTTTTT
-	-	15	TRBV7-9	TRBJ2-7	CASSLGQGIGYEQYF	TGTGCCAGCAGCTTAGGGCAGGGGATAGGCTACGAGCAGTACTTC
few	-	13	TRBV5-1	TRBJ2-1	CASSSQGGNEQFF	TGCGCCAGCAGCTCCCAGGGTGGGAATGAGCAGTTCTTC
-	-	15	TRBV27	TRBJ1-1	CASSFAALMNTEAFF	TGTGCCAGCAGTTTCGCGGCACTGATGAACACTGAAGCTTTCTTT
-	-	14	TRBV5-1	TRBJ1-2	CASSIDSMGSGYTF	TGCGCCAGCAGCATCGACAGTATGGGATCTGGCTACACCTTC
-	TRBD2	19	TRBV7-2	TRBJ2-1	CASSLGGTSGSPRYNEQFF	TGTGCCAGCAGCTTAGGTGGGACTAGCGGATCCCCTCGCTACAATGAGCAGTTCTTC
-	-	11	TRBV7-8	TRBJ1-4	CASSLLEKLFF	TGTGCCAGCAGCTTATTAGAAAAACTGTTTTTT
few	TRBD2	16	TRBV4-1	TRBJ2-4	CASSQDPGTRGNIQYF	TGCGCCAGCAGCCAAGACCCCGGGACTAGGGGAAACATTCAGTACTTC
few	TRBD2	14	TRBV5-1	TRBJ2-1	CASSPGLGDNEQFF	TGCGCCAGCAGCCCCGGACTAGGCGACAATGAGCAGTTCTTC
few	-	14	TRBV5-5	TRBJ1-4	CASSSRATNEKLFF	TGTGCCAGCAGCTCGCGGGCAACTAATGAAAAACTGTTTTTT
-	-	16	TRBV5-1	TRBJ2-1	CASSLEGGRGGNEQFF	TGCGCCAGCAGCTTGGAGGGCGGGAGAGGGGGGAATGAGCAGTTCTTC
-	TRBD1	14	TRBV7-8	TRBJ1-1	CASSYNRGNTEAFF	TGTGCCAGCAGCTATAACAGGGGGAACACTGAAGCTTTCTTT
-	TRBD1	14	TRBV18	TRBJ2-7	CASSPGDRGYEQYF	TGTGCCAGCTCACCAGGGGACAGGGGTTACGAGCAGTACTTC
few	-	16	TRBV11-3	TRBJ1-5	CASSSPSAYSNQPQHF	TGTGCCAGCAGCTCCCCCAGCGCGTATAGCAATCAGCCCCAGCATTTT
-	TRBD2	16	TRBV7-2	TRBJ2-1	CASSSGLAGVINEQFF	TGTGCCAGCAGCAGCGGACTAGCGGGAGTTATTAATGAGCAGTTCTTC
-	TRBD1	16	TRBV7-6	TRBJ1-1	CASSLAQGAGNTEAFF	TGTGCCAGCAGCTTAGCGCAGGGGGCAGGGAACACTGAAGCTTTCTTT
-	TRBD1	14	TRBV19	TRBJ1-3	CASMTGGSGNTIYF	TGTGCCAGTATGACAGGGGGCTCTGGAAACACCATATATTTT
once	TRBD2	14	TRBV9	TRBJ2-3	CASSVVLASDTQYF	TGTGCCAGCAGCGTAGTACTAGCGTCAGATACGCAGTATTTT
-	-	17	TRBV28	TRBJ1-5	CASSSFWGDGNNQPQHF	TGTGCCAGCAGTTCTTTTTGGGGGGACGGAAACAATCAGCCCCAGCATTTT
-	TRBD1	12	TRBV15	TRBJ1-2	CATTRTGSGYTF	TGTGCCACCACCCGGACAGGGAGCGGCTACACCTTC
-	TRBD1	16	TRBV5-1	TRBJ2-7	CASSAGTGVLAYEQYF	TGCGCCAGCAGCGCCGGGACAGGGGTGCTGGCCTACGAGCAGTACTTC
once	TRBD2	15	TRBV5-6	TRBJ2-1	CASSPLAGEFGEQFF	TGTGCCAGCAGCCCACTAGCGGGAGAGTTTGGTGAGCAGTTCTTC
-	-	13	TRBV12-5	TRBJ2-2	CASGLAGSGELFF	TGTGCTAGTGGTTTGGCGGGGTCCGGGGAGCTGTTTTTT
-	TRBD1	15	TRBV6-5	TRBJ1-2	CASSSRTGQNYGYTF	TGTGCCAGCAGTTCTAGGACAGGCCAGAACTATGGCTACACCTTC